The present TCR beta chain was sequenced within a study of cytomegalovirus exposure and HLA in healthy donors. PCR used 60 Vbeta primers and 13 Jbeta primers. The repertoire was sequenced with immunoSEQ multiplex PCR; TCRdb's copy has only in-frame clones and lacks some. Among some 150,000 clones listed, 60% to 85% were seen once. Germline V gene lookup returns CDR1 GTSNPN and CDR2 SVGIG (reference sequence). The CDR3 is 12 amino acids. The V end was cut by 3 bases, the J end by 5 bases, with 8 bases between. Healthy people donating bone marrow made up the donors. The sequencing sample was made of PBMCs. The source of this sequence is a man in his forties or fifties in good health and CMV-seropositive. The rearrangement links TRBV30 to TRBJ1-5, with D possibly matching TRBD1 (5 bases). CDR3 residues: CAWSQGYQPQHF. In DNA, the CDR3 is TGTGCCTGGAGCCAGGGCTATCAGCCCCAGCATTTT.